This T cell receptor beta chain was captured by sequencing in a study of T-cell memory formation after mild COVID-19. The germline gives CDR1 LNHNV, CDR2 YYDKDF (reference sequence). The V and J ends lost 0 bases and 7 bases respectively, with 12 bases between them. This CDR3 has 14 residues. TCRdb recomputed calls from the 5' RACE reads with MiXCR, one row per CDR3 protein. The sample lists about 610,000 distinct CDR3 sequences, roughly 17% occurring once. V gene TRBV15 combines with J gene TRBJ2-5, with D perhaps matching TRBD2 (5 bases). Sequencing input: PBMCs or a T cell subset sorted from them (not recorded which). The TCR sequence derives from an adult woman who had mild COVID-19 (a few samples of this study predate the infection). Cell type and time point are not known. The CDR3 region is CATSRDRGEATQYF. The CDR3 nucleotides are TGTGCCACCAGCAGAGATCGGGGAGAGGCGACCCAGTACTTC. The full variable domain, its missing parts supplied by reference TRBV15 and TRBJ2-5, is DAMVIQNPRYQVTQFGKPVTLSCSQTLNHNVMYWYQQKSSQAPKLLFHYYDKDFNNEADTPDNFQSRRPNTSFCFLDIRSPGLGDTAMYLCATSRDRGEATQYFGPGTRLLVL.